This T cell receptor beta chain came from a study of T cells in Graves' hyperthyroidism and ophthalmopathy. The investigators amplified TCR beta CDR3 regions from RNA transcripts. When the TCR CDR3 underwent first-round RT-PCR, the HTBI primer set was used. TCRdb itself ran the multiplex PCR reads through MiXCR, one entry per CDR3 protein. The top ten clones hold roughly 26% of a sample with about 96,000 distinct CDR3 sequences, about 51% of them seen once. In regard to this clonotype: Its antigen remains unidentified.

CDR1 is SGHAT and CDR2 is FQDESV in the germline V gene (reference sequence). CDR3 size: 13 residues. V lost 5 bases and J 5 bases, leaving 12 bases between the germline ends. Stable Graves' hyperthyroidism denoted no ophthalmopathy progression over 18 months. Hyperthyroidism had been newly diagnosed in patients aged 18 to 65, and its duration was under 2 months. The PBMCs studied were ones that came from 10 ml fresh peripheral blood. Study-wide points: Most thyroid clonotypes expanded above 0.001 appeared in blood too.

The chain is built from TRBV11-1 and TRBJ2-5; TRBD2 is a possible D gene (6 bases). This receptor was taken from a woman aged 40 to 50 with Graves' hyperthyroidism. Sequenced input: blood. The CDR3 is CASSPGVRETQYF. The CDR3 coding sequence is TGTGCCAGCAGCCCGGGAGTCAGGGAGACCCAGTACTTC.